This TCR beta chain was identified in a study of blood T cell repertoires in COVID-19. At the level of the study: Acute and convalescent COVID-19 samples came from the United States, Italy and Spain. In each case, the material was cDNA or gDNA derived from T cells, B-cell-depleted T cells, or PBMCs.

As processed by the authors: Reference gene primer amplification gave nucleated cell count estimates. Assay: immunoSEQ multiplex PCR; the TCRdb copy retains only in-frame clones and omits some. The V and J calls and clone size were taken over from that table, and D and trimming were inferred from the DNA. The sample shows roughly 84,000 clones, around 80% of them seen only once. This CDR3 is built from 19 residues. This TCR derives from a woman between 35 and 50 years old with active or convalescent COVID-19. The source material was peripheral blood. V gene TRBV7-5 combines with J gene TRBJ2-5; TRBD2, the table's D call, was not compared with the DNA. TRBV7-5 is a recognized pseudogene. The CDR3 loop reads CVRSWLAGGLPGGQETQYF. In DNA form, the CDR3 reads TGTGTCAGAAGCTGGCTAGCGGGAGGGTTGCCGGGGGGCCAAGAGACCCAGTACTTC.